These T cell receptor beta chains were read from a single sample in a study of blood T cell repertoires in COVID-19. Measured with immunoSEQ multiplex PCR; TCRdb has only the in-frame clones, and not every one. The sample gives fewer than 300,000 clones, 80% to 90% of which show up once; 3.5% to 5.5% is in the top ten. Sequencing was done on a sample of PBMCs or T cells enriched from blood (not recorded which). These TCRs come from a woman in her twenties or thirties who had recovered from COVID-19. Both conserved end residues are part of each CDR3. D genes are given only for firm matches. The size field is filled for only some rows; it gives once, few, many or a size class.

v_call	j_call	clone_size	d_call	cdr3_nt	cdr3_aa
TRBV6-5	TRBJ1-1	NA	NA	TGTGCCAGCAGTTACTCAACTAGTGGCAGTGAAGCTTTCTTT	CASSYSTSGSEAFF
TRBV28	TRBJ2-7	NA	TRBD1	TGTGCCAGCAGTCTCAGGGGGCGCGCGTACGAGCAGTACTTC	CASSLRGRAYEQYF
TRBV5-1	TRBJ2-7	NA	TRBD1	TGCGCCAGCAGTCGGTCCGGGACAGCCTCCTACGAGCAGTACTTC	CASSRSGTASYEQYF
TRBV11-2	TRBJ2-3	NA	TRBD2	TGTGCCAGCAGGTTATATAGCGGGGTCCTCACAGATACGCAGTATTTT	CASRLYSGVLTDTQYF
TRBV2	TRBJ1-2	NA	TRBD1	TGTGCCAGCAGTGAAGTTGTGAGACAGGGCAGGGGCGGCTACACCTTC	CASSEVVRQGRGGYTF
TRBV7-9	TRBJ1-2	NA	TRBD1	TGTGCCAGCAGCTTTACAGGGGAATTCTATGGCTACACCTTC	CASSFTGEFYGYTF
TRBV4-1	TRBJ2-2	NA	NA	TGCGCCAGCAGCCAAGAATGGGGTTTTGAGGGGGACACCGGGGAGCTGTTTTTT	CASSQEWGFEGDTGELFF
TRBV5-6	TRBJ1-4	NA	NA	TGTGCCAGCAGCTTGGTTAGAACGCACGATAAAGAAAAACTGTTTTTT	CASSLVRTHDKEKLFF
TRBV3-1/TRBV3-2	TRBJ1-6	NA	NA	TGTGCCAGCAGCCAAGATGGGCAGACTGCGGGAAATTCACCCCTCCACTTT	CASSQDGQTAGNSPLHF
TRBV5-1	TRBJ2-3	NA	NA	TGCGCCAGCAGCTTGGTGCACCTAAAAGATACGCAGTATTTT	CASSLVHLKDTQYF
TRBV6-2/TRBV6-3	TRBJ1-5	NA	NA	TGTGCCAGCAGTCTCAGGACAGATCTCCAGCCCCAGCATTTT	CASSLRTDLQPQHF
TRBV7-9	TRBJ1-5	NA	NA	TGTGCCAGCAGCGACACAGAATATAGCAATCAGCCCCAGCATTTT	CASSDTEYSNQPQHF
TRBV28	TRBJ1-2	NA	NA	TGTGCCAGCATCGGGAGGAACTATGGCTACACCTTC	CASIGRNYGYTF
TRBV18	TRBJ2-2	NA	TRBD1	TGTGCCAGCTCACCACTTGGGACAGGGACGAACACCGGGGAGCTGTTTTTT	CASSPLGTGTNTGELFF
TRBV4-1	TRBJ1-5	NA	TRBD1	TGCGCCAGCAGCCAAGGGACAGGGGATCAGCCCCAGCATTTT	CASSQGTGDQPQHF
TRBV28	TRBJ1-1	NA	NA	TGTGCCAGAGCCCCTGCCCCTTTT	CARAPAPF
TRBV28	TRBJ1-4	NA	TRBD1	TGTGCCAGCAGCAGGGGGCGCGATGAAAAACTGTTTTTT	CASSRGRDEKLFF
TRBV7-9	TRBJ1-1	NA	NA	TGTGCCAGCAGCTTAAGCTCGAACACTGAAGCTTTCTTT	CASSLSSNTEAFF
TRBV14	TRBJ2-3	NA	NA	TGTGCCAGCAGCCTTCAGGGGTTGGATACGCAGTATTTT	CASSLQGLDTQYF
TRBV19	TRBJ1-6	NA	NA	TGTGCCAGTGGGGGGAACATCGGTTTCAACAATTCACCCCTCCACTTT	CASGGNIGFNNSPLHF
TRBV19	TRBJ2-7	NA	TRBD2	TGTGCCAGTAGTAAAGGGACTAGCGGGAACTACGAGCAGTACTTC	CASSKGTSGNYEQYF
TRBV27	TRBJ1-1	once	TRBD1	TGTGCCAGCAGAGCCGGGACAGGGGGCACTGAAGCTTTCTTT	CASRAGTGGTEAFF
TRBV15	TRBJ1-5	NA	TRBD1	TGTGCCACCAGCAGAGAAACGGACAGGGCTAGCAATCAGCCCCAGCATTTT	CATSRETDRASNQPQHF
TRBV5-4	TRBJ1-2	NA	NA	TGTGCCAGCAGCCCGCGGGGGCGAAGTGGCTACACCTTC	CASSPRGRSGYTF
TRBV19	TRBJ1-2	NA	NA	TGTGCCAGTAGTAACCCCGGACAGTTAAACGGCTACACCTTC	CASSNPGQLNGYTF
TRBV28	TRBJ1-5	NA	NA	TGTGCCAGCAGTTTCCTACAGACTAATACCTATCAGCCCCAGCATTTT	CASSFLQTNTYQPQHF
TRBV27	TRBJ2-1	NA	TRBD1	TGTGCCAGCAGTGTCAGACAGGGGTGGGACAATGAGCAGTTCTTC	CASSVRQGWDNEQFF
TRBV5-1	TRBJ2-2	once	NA	TGCGCCAGCAGCTTGGCGACGGGGAACACCGGGGAGCTGTTTTTT	CASSLATGNTGELFF
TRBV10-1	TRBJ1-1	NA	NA	TGCGCCAGCAGTGGAGCCCACCAAGTCACTGAAGCTTTCTTT	CASSGAHQVTEAFF
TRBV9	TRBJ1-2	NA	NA	TGTGCCAGCAACCCCTCAAGCAGGCCAAACTATGGCTACACCTTC	CASNPSSRPNYGYTF
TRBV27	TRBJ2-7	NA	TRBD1	TGTGCCAGCAGTTCCCAAGCCGGGACAGGGCTCCACGAGCAGTACTTC	CASSSQAGTGLHEQYF
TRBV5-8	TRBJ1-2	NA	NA	TGTGCCAGCAGCTTGAGGGGCGTGACTAGGAACGAGTATGGCTACACCTTC	CASSLRGVTRNEYGYTF